A selection of T cell receptor beta chains follows, all from one sample in a study of CD8+ T cells in alopecia areata. Here immunoSEQ multiplex PCR was the method, and the copy in TCRdb shows in-frame clones only, minus some. The data hold hundreds of thousands of clones, with 50% to 60% observed a single time. Here the sequenced sample was CD4+ T cells sorted from blood, taken at week 0. The receptors come from a human donor with alopecia areata. Both conserved end residues are part of each CDR3. A D gene is named only where the DNA matches it firmly. A clone size is listed for some rows: how often the clone was seen (once, few, many), or a class if it is expanded.

size: -
D: TRBD2
J: TRBJ2-1
V: TRBV19
CDR3: CASSPYGGERDNEQFF
DNA: TGTGCCAGTAGCCCTTACGGGGGGGAACGAGACAATGAGCAGTTCTTC

size: -
D: TRBD2
J: TRBJ2-7
V: TRBV30
CDR3: CAWYPLAGGPTSYEQYF
DNA: TGTGCCTGGTACCCTTTAGCGGGAGGGCCAACCTCCTACGAGCAGTACTTC

size: few
D: -
J: TRBJ1-2
V: TRBV5-6
CDR3: CASSLLKDYGYTF
DNA: TGTGCCAGCAGCCTTCTAAAGGACTATGGCTACACCTTC

size: -
D: -
J: TRBJ1-2
V: TRBV11-2
CDR3: CASSLDSVYGYTF
DNA: TGTGCCAGCAGCTTAGATTCGGTTTATGGCTACACCTTC

size: -
D: -
J: TRBJ1-1
V: TRBV29-1
CDR3: CSTYRDRNTEAFF
DNA: TGCAGCACCTACAGGGATAGGAACACTGAAGCTTTCTTT

size: few
D: -
J: TRBJ1-2
V: TRBV29-1
CDR3: CSVGRGNYGYTF
DNA: TGCAGCGTCGGACGGGGAAACTATGGCTACACCTTC

size: -
D: -
J: TRBJ1-1
V: TRBV30
CDR3: CAWRTASNTEAFF
DNA: TGTGCCTGGCGGACAGCTTCGAACACTGAAGCTTTCTTT

size: few
D: TRBD2
J: TRBJ2-7
V: TRBV4-1
CDR3: CASSQPTSGLYEQYF
DNA: TGCGCCAGCAGCCAACCGACTAGCGGCTTATACGAGCAGTACTTC

size: -
D: TRBD1
J: TRBJ2-6
V: TRBV19
CDR3: CASSRGQGASGANVLTF
DNA: TGTGCCAGTAGTAGAGGACAGGGGGCCAGTGGGGCCAACGTCCTGACTTTC

size: -
D: -
J: TRBJ2-1
V: TRBV9
CDR3: CASSVVSGDNNEQFF
DNA: TGTGCCAGCAGCGTAGTGAGCGGGGACAACAATGAGCAGTTCTTC

size: -
D: TRBD1
J: TRBJ2-7
V: TRBV6-5
CDR3: CASSDRGFSYEQYF
DNA: TGTGCCAGCAGTGACAGGGGATTCAGCTACGAGCAGTACTTC

size: -
D: TRBD1
J: TRBJ2-4
V: TRBV9
CDR3: CASSVETGNIQYF
DNA: TGTGCCAGCAGCGTTGAGACAGGGAACATTCAGTACTTC

size: -
D: TRBD1
J: TRBJ1-2
V: TRBV5-1
CDR3: CASSSVPTGGNGYTF
DNA: TGCGCCAGCAGCTCCGTCCCGACAGGGGGCAATGGCTACACCTTC

size: -
D: TRBD1
J: TRBJ1-2
V: TRBV7-2
CDR3: CASSTTGGLGGYTF
DNA: TGTGCCAGCAGTACTACAGGGGGGCTGGGAGGCTACACCTTC

size: -
D: -
J: TRBJ2-1
V: TRBV5-1
CDR3: CASSLQQGGNEQFF
DNA: TGCGCCAGCAGCCTCCAGCAGGGGGGCAATGAGCAGTTCTTC

size: -
D: -
J: TRBJ1-3
V: TRBV2
CDR3: CASSEGHSGNTIYF
DNA: TGTGCCAGCAGTGAAGGGCACTCTGGAAACACCATATATTTT

size: -
D: -
J: TRBJ1-1
V: TRBV5-1
CDR3: CASSPKAGASNTEAFF
DNA: TGCGCCAGCAGCCCAAAAGCAGGGGCTTCGAACACTGAAGCTTTCTTT

size: -
D: TRBD1
J: TRBJ1-3
V: TRBV25-1
CDR3: CASSEGTAGNTIYF
DNA: TGTGCCAGCAGTGAAGGGACAGCTGGAAACACCATATATTTT

size: -
D: -
J: TRBJ2-1
V: TRBV25-1
CDR3: CASIRGKSSYNEQFF
DNA: TGTGCCAGCATACGGGGGAAGAGCTCCTACAATGAGCAGTTCTTC

size: -
D: TRBD2
J: TRBJ2-3
V: TRBV11-2
CDR3: CASSPTSGVTDTQYF
DNA: TGTGCCAGCAGCCCTACTAGCGGCGTAACAGATACGCAGTATTTT

size: once
D: TRBD1
J: TRBJ1-3
V: TRBV30
CDR3: CAWSTGDHSGNTIYF
DNA: TGTGCCTGGAGCACAGGGGATCACTCTGGAAACACCATATATTTT

size: -
D: -
J: TRBJ2-7
V: TRBV7-8
CDR3: CASSLGRSSYEQYF
DNA: TGTGCCAGCAGCTTAGGGCGGTCCTCCTACGAGCAGTACTTC

size: -
D: -
J: TRBJ1-3
V: TRBV29-1
CDR3: CSVPPPTGDGNTIYF
DNA: TGCAGCGTTCCTCCCCCCACCGGGGACGGAAACACCATATATTTT

size: many
D: -
J: TRBJ1-2
V: TRBV9
CDR3: CASSTGRATNGYTF
DNA: TGTGCCAGTTCGACAGGACGAGCTACGAATGGCTACACCTTC

size: few
D: TRBD1
J: TRBJ2-2
V: TRBV30
CDR3: CAWNRGGTGELFF
DNA: TGTGCCTGGAACAGGGGTGGAACCGGGGAGCTGTTTTTT

size: -
D: -
J: TRBJ2-7
V: TRBV20-1
CDR3: CSARQEEQYF
DNA: TGCAGTGCTAGACAGGAAGAGCAGTACTTC

size: -
D: -
J: TRBJ2-1
V: TRBV4-1
CDR3: CASSQDRGDASPEQFF
DNA: TGCGCCAGCAGCCAAGATCGAGGGGATGCCTCGCCCGAGCAGTTCTTC

size: few
D: -
J: TRBJ2-3
V: TRBV7-9
CDR3: CASSSQAASTDTQYF
DNA: TGTGCCAGCAGTTCCCAGGCGGCTAGCACAGATACGCAGTATTTT

size: -
D: -
J: TRBJ2-1
V: TRBV27
CDR3: CASAGYNEQFF
DNA: TGTGCCAGCGCAGGCTACAATGAGCAGTTCTTC

size: -
D: TRBD2
J: TRBJ2-1
V: TRBV6-5
CDR3: CASSWSGGGNEQFF
DNA: TGTGCCAGCAGTTGGAGCGGGGGTGGCAATGAGCAGTTCTTC